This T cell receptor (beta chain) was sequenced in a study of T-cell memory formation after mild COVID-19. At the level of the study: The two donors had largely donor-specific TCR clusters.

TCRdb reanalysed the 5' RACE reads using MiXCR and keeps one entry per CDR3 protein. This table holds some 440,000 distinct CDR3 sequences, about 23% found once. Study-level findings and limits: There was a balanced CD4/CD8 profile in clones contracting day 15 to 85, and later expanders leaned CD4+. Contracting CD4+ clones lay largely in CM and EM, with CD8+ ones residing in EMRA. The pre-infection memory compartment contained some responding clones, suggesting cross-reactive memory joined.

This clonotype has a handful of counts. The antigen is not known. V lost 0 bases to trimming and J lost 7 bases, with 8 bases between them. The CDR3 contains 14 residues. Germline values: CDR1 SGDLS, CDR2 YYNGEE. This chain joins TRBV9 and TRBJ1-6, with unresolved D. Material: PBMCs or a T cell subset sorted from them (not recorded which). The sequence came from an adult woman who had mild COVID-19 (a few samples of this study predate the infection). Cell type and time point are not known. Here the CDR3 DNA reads TGTGCCAGCAGCGTAGCTACCGGGAATTCACCCCTCCACTTT. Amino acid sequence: CASSVATGNSPLHF.